Following are 22 T cell receptor beta chains from one sample sequenced in a study of blood T cells in healthy people across ages. For the second PCR, which ran for roughly 6 to 11 cycles, a sample-barcoded 5' primer and a J-beta primer mix were used. TCRdb called the 5' RACE reads again in MiXCR, with one record for every CDR3 protein. The sample includes 1.5 million to 2 million distinct CDR3 sequences, around half of them seen just once. Sequenced: blood. These receptor sequences come from a woman in her forties in good health.

V and J are TRBV20-1 and TRBJ2-7, with 7 bases lining up with TRBD1. V shed 1 base and J 0 bases; nucleotides not matched to a gene: 9. This CDR3 is 16 amino acids long. Looked up from germline, CDR1 is DFQATT and CDR2 is SNEGSKA (reference sequence). The DNA for the CDR3 is TGCAGTGCTAGAGGCTTGATCCGGGACAGCTCCTACGAGCAGTACTTC. Translating gives CSARGLIRDSSYEQYF.

J is TRBJ1-1 and V is TRBV15, with TRBD1 identical over 8 bases. Per germline, CDR1 LNHNV and CDR2 YYDKDF (reference sequence). The CDR3 sequence is 16 residues long. V dropped 5 bases and J dropped 4; count of bases not matched to a gene: 12. The CDR3 bases are TGTGCCACCAGCCCCGATTTGACAGGGGCGGGCACTGAAGCTTTCTTT. The encoded protein is CATSPDLTGAGTEAFF.

V is TRBV27 and J is TRBJ1-2, with TRBD1 matching over 9 bases. With 4 bases clipped from V and 1 base from J, the junction kept 7 bases outside the gene matches. The CDR3 sequence is 16 residues long. Looked up from germline, CDR1 is MNHEY and CDR2 is SMNVEV (reference sequence). CDR3 sequence: CASSSPRDRDNYGYTF. The CDR3 bases are TGTGCCAGCAGTTCGCCCCGGGACAGGGATAACTATGGCTACACCTTC.

The chain joins TRBV11-2 to TRBJ1-1, with D uncertain. V was trimmed by 4 bases and J by 3 bases, leaving 9 bases between them. Germline V lookup: CDR1 SGHAT, CDR2 FQNNGV. The CDR3 covers 13 residues. For the CDR3, the DNA is TGTGCCAGCAGCTCAAACCAGTACACTGAAGCTTTCTTT. It specifies CASSSNQYTEAFF.

This clonotype was detected only a few times. The V call is TRBV6-1, the J call TRBJ1-2; the D gene is possibly TRBD1 (5 bases). The V end lost 5 bases, the J end lost 2 bases, and 15 bases lay between the germline ends. Germline CDR1 reads MNHNS; CDR2 reads SASEGT. The CDR3 runs 15 residues. The CDR3 reads CASSPRDATNYGYTF. The DNA of the CDR3 is TGTGCCAGCAGTCCCCGGGACGCGACAAACTATGGCTACACCTTC.

This chain links TRBV12-3 or TRBV12-4 with TRBJ2-1; the match to TRBD1 covers 8 bases. This CDR3 region has 17 residues. V lost 3 bases and J lost 7; bases outside the gene matches: 14. The chain's CDR3 is CASSFLPGQGGENEQFF. CDR3 nucleotides: TGTGCCAGCAGTTTTTTACCCGGACAGGGCGGTGAGAATGAGCAGTTCTTC.

The V gene is TRBV4-2, the J gene TRBJ1-4; D perhaps matches TRBD1 (5 bases). Trimming took 0 bases from V and 13 from J, leaving 15 bases between them. Germline assignment: CDR1 LGHNA and CDR2 YNFKEQ. CDR3 length: 14 residues. CDR3 sequence (DNA): TGTGCCAGCAGCCAAGATCACTGGGGCGGAGGACTGTTTTTT. Translated: CASSQDHWGGGLFF.

The chain is built from TRBV28 and TRBJ2-5; weak D call: TRBD2 (7 bases). The assigned J gene may be wrong: the sequence end matches TRBJ2-7 better. Germline CDR1 and CDR2: MDHEN and SYDVKM. The CDR3 runs to 16 residues. This CDR3 is CASSPWGGAQRYEQYF. CDR3 bases: TGTGCCAGCAGCCCCTGGGGGGGGGCCCAACGCTACGAGCAGTACTTC.

Only a few counts were recorded for this clonotype. CDR3 nucleotides: TGTGCCAGCAGTTTATCCTCCGGGACGAGCTCCTACAATGAGCAGTTCTTC. This codes for CASSLSSGTSSYNEQFF. The chain joins TRBV27 to TRBJ2-1, with D perhaps assigned TRBD1 or TRBD2 (5 bases each). This CDR3 is 17 amino acids long. Per germline, CDR1 MNHEY and CDR2 SMNVEV (reference sequence). V lost 0 bases and J lost 0, with 12 bases in between.

The chain is built from TRBV12-3 or TRBV12-4 and TRBJ2-3; possible D gene TRBD2, 5 bases. With 2 bases removed from V and 3 bases from J, the gap between germline ends came to 9 bases. This CDR3 region has 14 residues. The CDR3 reads CASSLLPGTDTQYF. The CDR3 DNA is TGTGCCAGCAGTTTACTGCCGGGGACAGATACGCAGTATTTT.

The chain employs TRBV27 and TRBJ2-1; possibly TRBD1 for D (6 bases). Germline V gene data show CDR1 as MNHEY and CDR2 as SMNVEV (reference sequence). With 5 bases removed from V and 8 bases from J, the gap between germline ends came to 19 bases. This CDR3 spans 15 amino acids. The CDR3 here is CASSLLRVRGHEQFF. The CDR3 bases are TGTGCCAGCAGTCTCCTACGCGTCAGGGGCCATGAGCAGTTCTTC.

V is TRBV20-1 and J is TRBJ2-3, with D maybe TRBD2 (6 bases). Trimming removed 0 bases from V and 2 bases from J, with 15 bases in between. The CDR3 extends over 16 amino acids. The germline gives CDR1 DFQATT, CDR2 SNEGSKA (reference sequence). Here the CDR3 DNA reads TGCAGTGCTAGAGATCTAGCGAGGGAGGTCACAGATACGCAGTATTTT. The encoded protein is CSARDLAREVTDTQYF.

The chain combines TRBV27 with TRBJ2-5; D is possibly TRBD2 (7 bases). Germline V gene lookup returns CDR1 MNHEY and CDR2 SMNVEV (reference sequence). The CDR3 runs to 19 residues. The V and J ends lost 6 bases and 0 bases respectively, with 26 bases between them. CDR3 region: CASSLMGGPGRWYQETQYF. The CDR3 nucleotides read TGTGCCAGCAGCCTCATGGGGGGGCCGGGACGCTGGTACCAAGAGACCCAGTACTTC.

The table lists this clonotype with a few counts. This chain joins TRBV6-5 and TRBJ2-1, with 9 bases matching TRBD1. The CDR3 length is 15 residues. Germline lookup yields CDR1 MNHEY and CDR2 SVGAGI. The V and J ends lost 6 bases and 2 bases, in that order; junction bases with no gene match: 5. Here the CDR3 DNA reads TGTGCCAGCAGATCGGACAGGGGAACCTACAATGAGCAGTTCTTC. Its translation: CASRSDRGTYNEQFF.

This clonotype has just a few counts. This chain uses TRBV20-1 with TRBJ2-1; 8 nucleotides line up with TRBD2. CDR3 length: 14 residues. Germline CDR1 and CDR2: DFQATT and SNEGSKA (reference sequence). V lost 3 bases and J lost 10; bases outside the gene matches: 11. CDR3 protein: CSARPAGRGGEQFF. As DNA, the CDR3 is TGCAGTGCTAGGCCGGCAGGTCGGGGGGGAGAGCAGTTCTTC.

This clonotype was observed a handful of times. The chain combines TRBV29-1 with TRBJ2-1; no definite D call. Germline-derived CDR1 and CDR2 are SQVTM and ANQGSEA. The CDR3 loop spans 15 amino acids. Trimming removed 2 bases at V and 0 bases at J, with 11 bases between. CDR3 protein: CSVERVKSSYNEQFF. The CDR3 DNA sequence: TGCAGCGTTGAACGGGTAAAGAGCTCCTACAATGAGCAGTTCTTC.

This clonotype has more than one count but fewer than ten. The chain is built from TRBV4-2 and TRBJ2-7; no firm D call. TRBJ2-5 matches the DNA end more closely, so the J call is doubtful. Per the germline V gene, CDR1 is LGHNA and CDR2 is YNFKEQ. CDR3 size: 14 residues. The CDR3 spells CASSQDRGTGTQYF. The DNA for the CDR3 is TGTGCCAGCAGCCAAGACAGAGGAACCGGGACCCAGTACTTC.

The genes are TRBV2 and TRBJ2-7; no clear D gene. The tail of the sequence fits TRBJ2-5 better, so the J call may be wrong. In germline, CDR1 is SNHLY, CDR2 FYNNEI. The CDR3 has 15 residues. CDR3 protein: CATSKGRVQRETQYF. In nucleotides, the CDR3 is TGTGCCACTTCAAAGGGTAGGGTGCAGCGAGAGACCCAGTACTTC.

Regarding this clonotype: A much bigger clone sits one base away, suggesting this may be a read error. The genes are TRBV4-3 and TRBJ2-7; 7 positions match TRBD2. From germline, CDR1 is LGHNA and CDR2 YSLEER. This CDR3 comprises 15 residues. CDR3 coding DNA: TGCGCCAGCAGCCTTTCACTAGCGTCGTCCTACGGGCAGTACTTC. Protein sequence: CASSLSLASSYGQYF.

The chain is built from TRBV4-2 and TRBJ1-6; D ambiguous. Germline V gene data show CDR1 as LGHNA and CDR2 as YNFKEQ. V lost 1 base and J lost 7, with 14 bases in between. CDR3 length: 16 amino acids. CDR3 loop: CASSQAESSPNSPLHF. Here the CDR3 DNA reads TGTGCCAGCAGCCAAGCTGAGAGCTCCCCGAATTCACCCCTCCACTTT.

This clonotype was detected a few times. This chain joins TRBV7-2 and TRBJ2-1, with TRBD1 matching over 7 bases. The germline CDR1 and CDR2 sequences are SGHTA and FQGNSA. The J segment lost 0 bases and the V segment lost 4 bases, leaving 9 bases of the junction unmatched. The CDR3 has 17 residues. The CDR3 sequence: CASSSLPGQTSYNEQFF. CDR3 DNA sequence: TGTGCCAGCAGCTCACTACCGGGACAGACCTCCTACAATGAGCAGTTCTTC.

This chain joins TRBV18 and TRBJ2-3; no clear D gene. Germline CDR1 is KGHSH and CDR2 is LQKENI. V lost 3 bases and J lost 2, with 12 bases in between. The length of the CDR3 is 15 residues. The CDR3 protein is CASSPRLESTDTQYF. In DNA form, the CDR3 reads TGTGCCAGCTCACCTCGTCTAGAGTCCACAGATACGCAGTATTTT.